These 17 T cell receptor beta chains were all obtained from the same sample, sequenced in a study of Graves' ophthalmopathy and Graves' hyperthyroidism. Scientists amplified the TCR beta CDR3 regions from RNA transcripts. RT-PCR with HTBI primers came first, then second-round multiplex PCR. TCRdb reanalysed the multiplex PCR reads using MiXCR and keeps one entry per CDR3 protein. The table lists approximately 700,000 distinct CDR3 sequences, about 40% of them singletons, with around 3.3% in the top ten. Specimen: peripheral blood. The receptors were sampled from an adult man with Graves' ophthalmopathy.

The chain uses TRBV29-1 and TRBJ1-1, with 8 bases aligning to TRBD1. Germline trimming cut 8 bases from V and 2 bases from J; bases unmatched to any gene: 10. This CDR3 is built from 14 residues. Looked up from germline, CDR1 is SQVTM and CDR2 is ANQGSEA. The CDR3 is CSSSRDRINTEAFF. The CDR3 DNA is TGCAGCAGTTCCCGGGACAGGATTAACACTGAAGCTTTCTTT. The full variable domain, with the rest looked up from reference TRBV29-1 and TRBJ1-1, is SAVISQKPSRDICQRGTSLTIQCQVDSQVTMMFWYRQQPGQSLTLIATANQGSEATYESGFVIDKFPISRPNLTFSTLTVSNMSPEDSSIYLCSSSRDRINTEAFFGQGTRLTVV.

Remarks on this clonotype: A read error may account for a junction end that differs from germline. This chain uses TRBV7-7 with TRBJ2-7, with 10 nucleotides matching TRBD2. CDR1 SSHAT and CDR2 FNYEAQ come from the germline V gene (reference sequence). CDR3 length equals 19 residues. This chain's CDR3 is CASSPHRGGLAGEPYEQYF. The CDR3 bases are TGTGCTAGCAGCCCTCACAGGGGGGGCCTAGCGGGGGAACCCTACGAGCAGTACTTC.

This clonotype showed up many times. The chain has TRBV19 and TRBJ2-6; D is unclear. The V end was cut by 3 bases, the J end by 2 bases, with 11 bases between. The CDR3 spans 16 residues. Per germline, CDR1 LNHDA and CDR2 SQIVND (reference sequence). CDR3 DNA: TGTGCCAGTAGTATTATTTCGGGCACTGGGGCCAACGTCCTGACTTTC. Amino acids: CASSIISGTGANVLTF.

The rearrangement joins TRBV10-3 to TRBJ1-5, with 11 nucleotides matching TRBD1. After removal of 6 bases from V and 0 bases from J, the junction contained 10 bases not matched to a gene. This CDR3 has 18 amino acids. Germline V CDR1 and CDR2: ENHRY, SYGVKD. In DNA, the CDR3 is TGTGCCATCAGCCCGGGACAGGGGGGGGCTTATAGCAATCAGCCCCAGCATTTT. The encoded protein is CAISPGQGGAYSNQPQHF.

At least ten counts were recorded for this clonotype. V usage is TRBV7-3 and J usage is TRBJ2-7; D is possibly TRBD1 (6 bases). CDR1 is SGHTA, CDR2 FQGTGA, per germline. The CDR3 runs to 13 residues. V lost 5 bases and J lost 6, with 14 bases in between. The CDR3 coding sequence is TGTGCCAGCAGCCGGGACCGGGACACCGAGCAGTACTTC. As protein: CASSRDRDTEQYF.

This clonotype was seen a handful of times. This sequence joins TRBV4-1 and TRBJ2-5; 8 bases are a match to TRBD2. V was pared by 3 bases and J by 4 bases, with 4 bases of the junction left unmatched. Germline V CDR1 and CDR2: MGHRA, YSYEKL. The CDR3 has 14 amino acids. The CDR3 reads CASSQKRERETQYF. DNA of the CDR3: TGCGCCAGCAGCCAGAAGCGGGAGAGAGAGACCCAGTACTTC.

This chain uses TRBV4-2 with TRBJ1-2, with 9 bases aligning to TRBD1. CDR3 length equals 13 residues. The J segment lost 8 bases and the V segment lost 4 bases, leaving 5 bases of the junction unmatched. Germline CDR1 reads LGHNA; CDR2 reads YNFKEQ. CDR3 nucleotide sequence: TGTGCCAGCAGCCGGGACAGGGTAGGAGGCTACACCTTC. Amino acid sequence: CASSRDRVGGYTF.

This clonotype was seen at least ten times. The chain combines TRBV20-1 with TRBJ1-3, with TRBD1 as a possible D gene (5 bases). CDR1 and CDR2 from the germline V gene are DFQATT and SNEGSKA (reference sequence). The CDR3 runs to 17 residues. Trimming shortened V by 0 bases and J by 5 bases, and 20 bases separated the two germline ends. The CDR3 reads CSARDRYSGPTRNTIYF. In nucleotides, the CDR3 is TGCAGTGCTAGAGATCGTTACTCGGGACCCACGAGAAACACCATATATTTT.

The chain combines TRBV13 with TRBJ2-3; TRBD2 agrees at 10 bases. CDR1 and CDR2 (germline): PRHDT, FYEKMQ (reference sequence). J gave up 6 bases and V 7 bases, and 7 bases lay outside the gene matches. This CDR3 comprises 14 residues. This CDR3 is CASMGGLASDTQYF. The CDR3 DNA reads as TGTGCCAGCATGGGGGGACTAGCGTCTGATACGCAGTATTTT.

This clonotype was recorded at least ten times. The V gene is TRBV9, the J gene TRBJ1-2; D perhaps matches TRBD1 (6 bases). Germline V lookup: CDR1 SGDLS, CDR2 YYNGEE. V gave up 3 bases and J gave up 4 bases, with 19 bases separating them. CDR3 length: 16 residues. The CDR3 loop reads CASSAGQSPAGYGYTF. The CDR3 nucleotides read TGTGCCAGCAGCGCCGGACAGTCTCCGGCGGGCTATGGCTACACCTTC.

This clonotype was observed many times. V is TRBV5-6 and J is TRBJ1-5; D remains unclear. This CDR3 region has 14 residues. V lost 1 base, J lost 0 bases, and 5 bases lay in between. Germline V CDR1 and CDR2: SGHDT, YYEEEE. The DNA for the CDR3 is TGTGCCAGCAGCTTGATTTCTAGCAATCAGCCCCAGCATTTT. Protein: CASSLISSNQPQHF.

As regards this clonotype: As the CDR3 is not closed by the conserved phenylalanine or tryptophan, this likely results from a read error. The DNA is left out, because the CDR3 cannot be placed on it with certainty; the CDR3 is given as TCRdb lists it. CDR3 region: CSVVGGPNT. V is TRBV29-1 and J is TRBJ2-6; no check of the table's D call, TRBD1, against the DNA was made. The CDR3 totals 9 residues, both ends included. CDR1 is SQVTM and CDR2 is ANQGSEA in the germline V gene.

This clonotype was seen repeatedly, ten times or more. The chain couples TRBV10-2 to TRBJ1-2; 8 nucleotides align to TRBD1. With 6 bases clipped from V and 2 bases from J, the junction kept 17 bases outside the gene matches. CDR1 is WSHSY, CDR2 SAAADI, per germline. The CDR3 sequence is 18 residues long. CDR3 sequence reads: CASRSGSGGTGGNYGYTF. CDR3 nucleotides: TGCGCCAGCAGATCCGGGTCTGGTGGGACAGGTGGGAACTATGGCTACACCTTC.

This clonotype appeared many times. J is TRBJ1-2 and V is TRBV7-6, with D perhaps TRBD1 (5 bases). The V end lost 1 base, the J end lost 4 bases, and 10 bases lay between the germline ends. The CDR3 length is 14 residues. In germline, CDR1 is SGHVS, CDR2 FNYEAQ. This chain's CDR3 is CASSLGRGGYGYTF. CDR3 DNA sequence: TGTGCCAGCAGCTTAGGCCGGGGGGGCTATGGCTACACCTTC.

This clonotype was observed at least ten times. The V and J genes are TRBV7-9 and TRBJ1-4; 9 nucleotides align to TRBD1. The V and J ends lost 5 bases and 8 bases, in that order; junction bases with no gene match: 6. This CDR3 spans 14 amino acids. Germline V lookup: CDR1 SEHNR, CDR2 FQNEAQ (reference sequence). The chain's CDR3 is CASSTRDRDEKLFF. CDR3 in DNA: TGTGCCAGCAGCACCCGGGACAGGGACGAAAAACTGTTTTTT. Full variable domain (outside the CDR3, taken from reference TRBV7-9 and TRBJ1-4): DTGVSQNPRHKITKRGQNVTFRCDPISEHNRLYWYRQTLGQGPEFLTYFQNEAQLEKSRLLSDRFSAERPKGSFSTLEIQRTEQGDSAMYLCASSTRDRDEKLFFGSGTQLSVL.

This clonotype appeared many times. The chain links TRBV2 to TRBJ1-5; no clear D. This CDR3 region has 13 residues. Per the germline V gene, CDR1 is SNHLY and CDR2 is FYNNEI. V was shortened by 6 bases and J by 9 bases, with 15 bases between the two germline ends. The CDR3 spells CASRADAKGPQHF. The CDR3 nucleotides are TGTGCCAGCAGGGCGGACGCGAAGGGGCCCCAGCATTTT.

This clonotype appeared many times. The chain joins TRBV2 to TRBJ2-7; weak D call: TRBD1 (6 bases). The germline V gene has CDR1 SNHLY and CDR2 FYNNEI. The CDR3 contains 15 residues. Trimming removed 1 base from V and 2 bases from J, with 12 bases in between. CDR3 region: CASSEVGTTTYEQYF. CDR3 nucleotides: TGTGCCAGCAGTGAAGTGGGGACAACGACCTACGAGCAGTACTTC.